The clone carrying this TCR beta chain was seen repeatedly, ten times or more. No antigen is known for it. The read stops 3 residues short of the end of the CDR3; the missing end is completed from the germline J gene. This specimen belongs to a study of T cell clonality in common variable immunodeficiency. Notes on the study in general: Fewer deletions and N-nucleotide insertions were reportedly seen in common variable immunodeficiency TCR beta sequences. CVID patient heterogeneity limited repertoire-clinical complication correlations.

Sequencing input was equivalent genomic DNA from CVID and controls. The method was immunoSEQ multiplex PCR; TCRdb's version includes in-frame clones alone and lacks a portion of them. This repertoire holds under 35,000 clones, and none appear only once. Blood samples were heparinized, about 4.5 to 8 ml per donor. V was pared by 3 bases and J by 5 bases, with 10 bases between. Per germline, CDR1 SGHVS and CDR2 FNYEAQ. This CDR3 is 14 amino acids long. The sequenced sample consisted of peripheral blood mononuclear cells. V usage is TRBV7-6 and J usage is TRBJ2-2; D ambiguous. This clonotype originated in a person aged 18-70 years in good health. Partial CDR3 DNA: TGTGCCAGCAGCTTTGGCGGAGAGACCGGGGAG. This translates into CASSFGGETGE. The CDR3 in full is CASSFGGETGELFF. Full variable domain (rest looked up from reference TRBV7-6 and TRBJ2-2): GAGVSQSPRYKVTKRGQDVALRCDPISGHVSLYWYRQALGQGPEFLTYFNYEAQQDKSGLPNDRFSAERPEGSISTLTIQRTEQRDSAMYRCASSFGGETGELFFGEGSRLTVL.